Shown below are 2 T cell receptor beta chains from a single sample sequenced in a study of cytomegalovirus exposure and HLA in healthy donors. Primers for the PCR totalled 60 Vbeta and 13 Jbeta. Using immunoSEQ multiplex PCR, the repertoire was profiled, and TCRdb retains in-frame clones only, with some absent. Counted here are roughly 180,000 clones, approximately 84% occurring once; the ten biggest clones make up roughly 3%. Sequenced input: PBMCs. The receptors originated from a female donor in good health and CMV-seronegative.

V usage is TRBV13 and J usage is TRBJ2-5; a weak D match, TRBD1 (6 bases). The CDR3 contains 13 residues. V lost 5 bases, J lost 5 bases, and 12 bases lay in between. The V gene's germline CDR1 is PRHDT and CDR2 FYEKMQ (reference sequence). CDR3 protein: CASSSQGLETQYF. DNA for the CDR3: TGTGCCAGCAGCAGCCAGGGGTTGGAGACCCAGTACTTC.

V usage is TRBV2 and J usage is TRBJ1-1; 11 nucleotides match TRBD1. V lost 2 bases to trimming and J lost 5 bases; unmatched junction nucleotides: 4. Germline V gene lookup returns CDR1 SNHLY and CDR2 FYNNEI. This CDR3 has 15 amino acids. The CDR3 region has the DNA TGTGCCAGCAGTGAACCGGGACAGGGGGGAACTGAAGCTTTCTTT. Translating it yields CASSEPGQGGTEAFF.